This T cell receptor (beta chain) originates from a study of OX40 agonist ivuxolimab in advanced cancers. Assay used: immunoSEQ multiplex PCR; TCRdb lists only in-frame clones, some missing. Seen here are about 110,000 clones, approximately 89% observed once, and the top ten hold 0.27%. General observations from the study: Undetermined was the antigen specificity of the expanded peripheral T cells.

Remarks on this clone: The antigen remains unidentified.

Trimming took 10 bases from V and 2 from J, leaving 13 bases between them. The CDR3 is 13 residues long. Per the germline V gene, CDR1 is LNHDA and CDR2 is SQIVND (reference sequence). The clonotype originates from an adult with an advanced solid tumor such as melanoma, head and neck, liver or kidney cancer. This specimen consisted of CD4+ or CD8+ T cells sorted from blood, obtained in a trial of the OX40 agonist ivuxolimab. This chain uses TRBV19 with TRBJ2-3; a possible D gene is TRBD2 (7 bases). The CDR3 bases are TGTGCCACTACGGGGGGCAACACAGATACGCAGTATTTT. Its protein is CATTGGNTDTQYF.